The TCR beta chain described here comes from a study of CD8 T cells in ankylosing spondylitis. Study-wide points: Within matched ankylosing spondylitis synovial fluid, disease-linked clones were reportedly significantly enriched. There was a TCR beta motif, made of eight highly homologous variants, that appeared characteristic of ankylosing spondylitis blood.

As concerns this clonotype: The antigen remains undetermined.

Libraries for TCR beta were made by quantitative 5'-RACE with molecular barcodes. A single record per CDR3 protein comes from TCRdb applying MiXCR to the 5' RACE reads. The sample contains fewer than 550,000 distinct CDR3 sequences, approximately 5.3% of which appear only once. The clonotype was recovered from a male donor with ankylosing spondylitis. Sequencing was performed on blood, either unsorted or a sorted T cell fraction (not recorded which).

CDR3 loop: CASSYLQGNTGELFF. The CDR3 DNA follows: TGTGCCAGCAGTTACCTCCAGGGGAACACCGGGGAGCTGTTTTTT. The chain links TRBV6-2 or TRBV6-3 to TRBJ2-2, with a tentative D call TRBD1 (5 bases). The V and J ends lost 2 bases and 1 base respectively, with 8 bases between them. Germline V CDR1 and CDR2: MNHEY, SVGEGT. The CDR3 sequence is 15 residues long.